The clone carrying this TCR beta chain occurred once. Its antigen remains unknown. Sequencing was performed with immunoSEQ multiplex PCR; in TCRdb, only in-frame clones are kept and a portion is missing. The table has about 170,000 clones, around 90% seen once; the top ten hold less than 3%. Trimming removed 3 bases at V and 10 bases at J, with 14 bases between. Germline values: CDR1 DFQATT, CDR2 SNEGSKA (reference sequence). The CDR3 sequence is 12 residues long. The source of the sample is a study of T cell responses to AZD1222 COVID-19 vaccine. General study results and limits: Spike-specific TCR breadth rose after two AZD1222 doses, and depth rose as well.

This receptor was identified in an adult in good health. Sequencing was performed on peripheral blood, taken on day 0 of AZD1222 vaccination. V gene TRBV20-1 combines with J gene TRBJ2-3; tentative D call: TRBD2 (6 bases). As DNA, the CDR3 is TGCAGTGCTAGTGCCGGACCGGGGGCGCAGTATTTT. Encoded protein: CSASAGPGAQYF.